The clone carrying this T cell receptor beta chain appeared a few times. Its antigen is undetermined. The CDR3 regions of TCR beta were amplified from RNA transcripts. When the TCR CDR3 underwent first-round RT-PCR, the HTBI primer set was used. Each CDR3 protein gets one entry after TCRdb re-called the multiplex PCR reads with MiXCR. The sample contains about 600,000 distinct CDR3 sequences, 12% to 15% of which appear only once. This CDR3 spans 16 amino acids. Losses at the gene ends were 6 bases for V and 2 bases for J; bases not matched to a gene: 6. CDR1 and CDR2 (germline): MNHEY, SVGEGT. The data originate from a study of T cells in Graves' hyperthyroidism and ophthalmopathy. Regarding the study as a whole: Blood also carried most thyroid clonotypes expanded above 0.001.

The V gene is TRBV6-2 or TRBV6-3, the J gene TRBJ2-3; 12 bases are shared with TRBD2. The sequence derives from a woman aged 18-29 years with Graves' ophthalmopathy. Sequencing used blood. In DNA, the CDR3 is TGTGCCAGCAGCCATCTAGCGGGAGGGTTCACAGATACGCAGTATTTT. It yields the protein CASSHLAGGFTDTQYF.